Described below is a single TCR beta chain sequence and its context. This entry comes from a study of T cell responses to AZD1222 COVID-19 vaccine. Some clones are missing from TCRdb's copy, which holds only in-frame ones; the method was immunoSEQ multiplex PCR. Of roughly 120,000 clones in the sample, around 83% were seen once. This clonotype originated in an adult in good health. The sequencing used peripheral blood, collected on day 0 of AZD1222 vaccination.

CDR3 DNA sequence: TGTGCCAGCTCACCACAACCCCCAGGGGAGAACACCATATATTTT. Its protein is CASSPQPPGENTIYF. The rearrangement joins TRBV18 to TRBJ1-3, with D perhaps TRBD1 (6 bases). The CDR3 has 15 amino acids. Per germline, CDR1 KGHSH and CDR2 LQKENI. V dropped 1 base and J dropped 7 bases, with 14 bases sitting between them.